The entry below describes one T cell receptor beta chain. This clone was recorded once. Its antigen target is currently unknown. Per-nucleotide qualities are absent, and no much larger clonotype sits a single base away. This record comes from a study of cytotoxic CD8 clonotypes in ibrutinib-treated CLL (dated by TCRdb to about 2021). Some background on the complete study: The cohort included some 14 treatment-naive and eleven to twelve relapsed/refractory patients; some 18 were IGHV unmutated. Partial responses were observed in approximately 24 patients and complete responses in 2; after a median follow-up of 68 months, remission was maintained in roughly 15 patients and progression was observed in roughly 12. Samples at response were collected after a median of around twelve months of treatment, with a range of about 6 to 40 months. An average of about 260,000 productive templates and 94,082 productive rearrangements was obtained per sample. Of the approximately 86 people in the trial, about 27 had longitudinal samples available. Cryopreserved peripheral blood mononuclear cells were collected before treatment, at response, and at either disease progression or sustained remission.

The paper as a whole reports these results and caveats: Public clonotypes were rare and either shrank or stayed stable during treatment, and the rise in clonality at ibrutinib response reflected expansion of private clonotypes. Sampling times were not matched between patients in sustained remission and patients whose disease was progressing, and lymph node repertoires were not examined. An increase in clonality was observed at ibrutinib response, with clonality remaining stable during sustained remission and falling back toward baseline at progression. At baseline, clonality was higher than in age-matched healthy donors and showed a strong correlation with circulating CD8+ T-cell counts.

On a MiSeq, deep resolution sequencing aimed for a depth between 1 in 1 million and 1 in 200,000 T cells, with each clonotype covered around 10x on average. TCR beta libraries were generated with the immunoSEQ hsTCRB Kit. As for how the authors treated the data: The data were analyzed with ImmunoSEQ Analyzer and ImmunoSEQ Data Assistant, and V, D and J gene assignments followed IMGT definitions. Clonality, which ranges from 0 to 1, was calculated as one minus the normalized Shannon entropy of productive rearrangement frequencies. Only overrepresented clonotypes making up at least 0.05% of each patient's repertoire were included in the public clonotype analysis. About a dozen repertoires from age-matched healthy donors, obtained from immuneACCESS, served as clonality controls. Drawn from immuneACCESS, this table holds only the in-frame rearrangements with V and J called that TCRdb kept. Clones are partly lost; checked studies trace under half to an unresolved V gene and leave the rest unexplained. V and J calls plus clone size are reproduced from that table; the DNA served to infer D and trimming. For this sample there are about 22,000 clones; 78% appear just once. The top ten hold over 8% of the sample.

For TCR beta library preparation, about 2 micrograms of genomic DNA were extracted from the cryopreserved PBMCs. High-throughput TCR beta sequencing was performed on longitudinal blood samples from CLL patients receiving ibrutinib monotherapy. Patients were enrolled in a phase 2 open-label single-center ibrutinib monotherapy trial. The CDR3 has 15 amino acids, counting the end cysteine and phenylalanine. Only the CDR3 part of the read is kept: 45 bases, read in frame from the first base. The CDR1 and CDR2 encoded by the germline V gene are SGHVS and FQNEAQ. From V the trimming removes 8 bases and from J it removes 4 bases, while the gene matches leave 9 bases of the junction unaccounted for.

The chain is assembled from TRBV7-8 and TRBJ2-3; 10 central nucleotides agree with TRBD2. The starting material was PBMCs, obtained before ibrutinib treatment. This TCR was sampled from a human donor with chronic lymphocytic leukemia. Read as DNA, the sequence is TGTGCCAGCGGAGCTAGCGGGAGTGGGGCAGATACGCAGTATTTT. Translated, this is CASGASGSGADTQYF.